This TCR beta chain was identified during a study of blood T cell repertoires in COVID-19 (dated by TCRdb to the early 2020s). General notes on the study: Samples from collaborators originated in the United States, Italy and Spain and spanned both the acute and convalescent phases of COVID-19. Samples were obtained from the ongoing ImmuneRACE study (first 160 participants) and from over a thousand subjects provided by 6 global collaborators. Deeply sampled blood TCRbeta repertoires from subjects exposed to, actively infected with, or recovered from COVID-19 were included in the dataset. The material from the prospective study consisted of cDNA or gDNA derived from T cells, B-cell-depleted T cells, or PBMCs. A freely available public database, intended as a resource for researchers studying the immune response to SARS-CoV-2, is where the repertoires were released. Where HLA class I and class II types were available, the types were taken from metadata supplied by the sample provider, not from assay-based typing. The sample metadata nearly always contained a de-identified subject ID, COVID-19 status, age in years and sex. Broader findings and caveats from the paper: The amount of clinical and demographic metadata varied by source and participant and was provided uncurated.

The collaborating institutions used their own protocols to collect whole blood in K2EDTA tubes. For TCRbeta analysis, collaborators shipped samples as frozen whole blood, isolated PBMCs, or DNA extracted from either of those sample types. The germline V gene specifies MDHEN as CDR1 and SYDVKM as CDR2. The CDR3 contains 15 residues, cysteine and phenylalanine counted. Of all the DNA, just the CDR3 is kept, 45 bases in frame from base 1. V is reduced by 4 bases and J by 4 bases, leaving a spacing of 16 bases between them. This clone was recorded only once. The clone's antigen remains unknown. No clone much larger than this one lies a single base away; base qualities are absent. TCRbeta CDR3 regions were amplified from genomic DNA using the immunoSEQ Assay, a bias-controlled multiplex PCR. The published analysis was carried out like this. Nucleated cell counts per sample were estimated from amplification of reference gene primers within the assay. Sequence reads were collapsed and filtered to measure the absolute abundance of every unique TCRbeta CDR3 rearrangement. For each sample, productive Simpson clonality was calculated as the square root of Simpson's diversity index over productive rearrangements. TCRdb took this table from immuneACCESS and kept in-frame rearrangements with V and J called. Such tables lack part of the clones; where checked against another copy, unresolved V genes explain under half of the gap, and the rest is unexplained. V, J and clone size reflect that table, while D and trimming were determined from the DNA. The sample table contains roughly 100,000 clones; only one count was recorded for 86% of them. 18% of the sample goes to the ten largest clones.

The chain is made from TRBV28 and TRBJ1-2; no D gene is confidently identified. The sequenced sample consisted of peripheral blood. This clonotype was sampled from a woman older than 75 with acute or convalescent COVID-19. CDR3 reads: CASSSLPTVFYGYTF. The DNA sequence is given as TGTGCCAGCAGTTCACTACCGACGGTCTTCTATGGCTACACCTTC.